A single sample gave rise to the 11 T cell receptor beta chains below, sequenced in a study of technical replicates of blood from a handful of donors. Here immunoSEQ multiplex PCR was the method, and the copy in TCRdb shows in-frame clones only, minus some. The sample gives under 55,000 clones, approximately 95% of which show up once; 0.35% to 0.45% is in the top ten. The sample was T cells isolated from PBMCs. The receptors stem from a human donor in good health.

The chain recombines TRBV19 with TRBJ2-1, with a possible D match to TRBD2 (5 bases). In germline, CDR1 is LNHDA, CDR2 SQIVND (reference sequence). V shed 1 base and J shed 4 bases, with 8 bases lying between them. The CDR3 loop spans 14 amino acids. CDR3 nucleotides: TGTGCCAGTAGTATAGCGGGAATGTACAATGAGCAGTTCTTC. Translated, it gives CASSIAGMYNEQFF.

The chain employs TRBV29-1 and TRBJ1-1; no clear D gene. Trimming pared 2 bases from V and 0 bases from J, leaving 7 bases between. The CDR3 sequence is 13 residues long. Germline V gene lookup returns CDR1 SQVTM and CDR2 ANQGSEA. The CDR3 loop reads CSVESGLNTEAFF. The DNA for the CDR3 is TGCAGCGTTGAATCGGGATTGAACACTGAAGCTTTCTTT.

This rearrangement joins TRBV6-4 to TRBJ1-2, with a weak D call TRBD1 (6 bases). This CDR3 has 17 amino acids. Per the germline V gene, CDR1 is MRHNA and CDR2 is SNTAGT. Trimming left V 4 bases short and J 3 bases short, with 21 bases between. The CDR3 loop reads CASSGYYQGKGYYGYTF. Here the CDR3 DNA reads TGTGCCAGCAGTGGCTACTACCAGGGGAAAGGGTACTATGGCTACACCTTC.

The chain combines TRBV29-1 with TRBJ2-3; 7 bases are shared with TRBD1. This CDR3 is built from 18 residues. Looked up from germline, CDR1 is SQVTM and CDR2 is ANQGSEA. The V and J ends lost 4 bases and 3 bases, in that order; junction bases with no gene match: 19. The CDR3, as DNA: TGCAGCGTTGTCATTGGGATAACTAGGGGGCGAGGAACAGATACGCAGTATTTT. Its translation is CSVVIGITRGRGTDTQYF.

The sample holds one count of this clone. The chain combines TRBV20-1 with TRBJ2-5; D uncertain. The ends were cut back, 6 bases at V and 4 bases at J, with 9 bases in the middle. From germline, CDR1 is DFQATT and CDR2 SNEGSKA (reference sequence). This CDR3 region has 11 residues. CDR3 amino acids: CSAELAETQYF. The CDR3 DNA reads TGCAGTGCCGAGCTTGCAGAGACCCAGTACTTC.

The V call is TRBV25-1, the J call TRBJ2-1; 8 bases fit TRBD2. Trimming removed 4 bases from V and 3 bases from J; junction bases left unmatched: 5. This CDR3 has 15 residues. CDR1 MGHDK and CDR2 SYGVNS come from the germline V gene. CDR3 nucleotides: TGTGCCAGCAGTGTTGAAGCGGGAGTCTACAATGAGCAGTTCTTC. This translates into CASSVEAGVYNEQFF.

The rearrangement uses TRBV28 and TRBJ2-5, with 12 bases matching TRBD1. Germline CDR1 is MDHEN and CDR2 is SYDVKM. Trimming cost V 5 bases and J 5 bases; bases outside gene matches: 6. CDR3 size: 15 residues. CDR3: CASSPGTGGTETQYF. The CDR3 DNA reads TGTGCCAGCAGTCCCGGGACAGGGGGCACGGAGACCCAGTACTTC.

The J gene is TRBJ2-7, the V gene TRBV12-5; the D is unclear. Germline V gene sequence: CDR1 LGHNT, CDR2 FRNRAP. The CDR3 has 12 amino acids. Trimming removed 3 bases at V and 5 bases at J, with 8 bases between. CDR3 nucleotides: TGTGCTAGTGGTTTTAATCCCGACGAGCAGTACTTC. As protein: CASGFNPDEQYF.

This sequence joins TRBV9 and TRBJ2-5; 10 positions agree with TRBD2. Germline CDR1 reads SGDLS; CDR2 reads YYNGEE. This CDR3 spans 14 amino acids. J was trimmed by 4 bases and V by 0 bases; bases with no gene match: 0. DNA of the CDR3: TGTGCCAGCAGCGTAGGACTAGCGGGAGAGACCCAGTACTTC. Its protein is CASSVGLAGETQYF. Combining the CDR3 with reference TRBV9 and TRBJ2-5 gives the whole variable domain DSGVTQTPKHLITATGQRVTLRCSPRSGDLSVYWYQQSLDQGLQFLIQYYNGEERAKGNILERFSAQQFPDLHSELNLSSLELGDSALYFCASSVGLAGETQYFGPGTRLLVL.

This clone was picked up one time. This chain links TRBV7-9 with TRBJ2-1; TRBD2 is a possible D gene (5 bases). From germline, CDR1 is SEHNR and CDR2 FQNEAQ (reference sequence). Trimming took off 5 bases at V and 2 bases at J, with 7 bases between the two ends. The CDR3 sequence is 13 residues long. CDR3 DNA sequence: TGTGCCAGCAGCCTCGGGACCTACAATGAGCAGTTCTTC. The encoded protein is CASSLGTYNEQFF. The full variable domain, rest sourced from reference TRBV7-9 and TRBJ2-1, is DTGVSQNPRHKITKRGQNVTFRCDPISEHNRLYWYRQTLGQGPEFLTYFQNEAQLEKSRLLSDRFSAERPKGSFSTLEIQRTEQGDSAMYLCASSLGTYNEQFFGPGTRLTVL.

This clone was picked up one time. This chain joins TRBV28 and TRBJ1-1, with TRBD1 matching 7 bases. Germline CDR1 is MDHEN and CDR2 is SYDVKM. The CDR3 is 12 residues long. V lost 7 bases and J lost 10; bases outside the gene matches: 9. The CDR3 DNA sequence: TGTGCCAGCACCTCTACGACAGGGCCAGCTTTCTTT. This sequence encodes CASTSTTGPAFF.